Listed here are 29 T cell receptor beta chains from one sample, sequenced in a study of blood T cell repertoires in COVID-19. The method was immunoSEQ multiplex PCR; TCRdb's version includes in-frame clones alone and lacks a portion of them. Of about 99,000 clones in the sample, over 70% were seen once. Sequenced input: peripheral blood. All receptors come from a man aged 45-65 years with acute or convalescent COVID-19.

The CDR3 region has the DNA TGTGCCAGCAGTCCCCTCGCGCCGGACACCGGGGAGCTGTTTTTT. This translates into CASSPLAPDTGELFF. The chain combines TRBV28 with TRBJ2-2; D is ambiguous. CDR1 and CDR2 from the germline V gene are MDHEN and SYDVKM. This CDR3 spans 15 amino acids. V gave up 5 bases and J gave up 3 bases, with 13 bases separating them.

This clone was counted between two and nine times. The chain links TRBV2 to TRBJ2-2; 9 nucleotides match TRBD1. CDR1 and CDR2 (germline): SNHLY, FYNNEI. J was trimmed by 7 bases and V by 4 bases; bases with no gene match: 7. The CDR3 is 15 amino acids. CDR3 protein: CASSGDRAPGGELFF. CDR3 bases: TGTGCCAGCAGTGGGGACAGGGCCCCCGGCGGGGAGCTGTTTTTT.

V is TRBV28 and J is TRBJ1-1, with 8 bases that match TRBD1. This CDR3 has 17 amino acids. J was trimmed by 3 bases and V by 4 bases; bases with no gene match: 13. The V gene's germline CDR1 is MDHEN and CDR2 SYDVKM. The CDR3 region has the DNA TGTGCCAGCAGTTCCGGACAGGGAAAAGGATATGACACTGAAGCTTTCTTT. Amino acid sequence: CASSSGQGKGYDTEAFF.

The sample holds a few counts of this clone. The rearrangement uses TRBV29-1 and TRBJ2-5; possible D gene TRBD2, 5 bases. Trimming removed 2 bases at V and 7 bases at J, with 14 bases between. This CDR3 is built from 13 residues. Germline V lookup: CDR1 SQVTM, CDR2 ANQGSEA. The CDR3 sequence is CSVEQRNPWTQYF. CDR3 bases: TGCAGCGTTGAACAGCGGAACCCTTGGACCCAGTACTTC.

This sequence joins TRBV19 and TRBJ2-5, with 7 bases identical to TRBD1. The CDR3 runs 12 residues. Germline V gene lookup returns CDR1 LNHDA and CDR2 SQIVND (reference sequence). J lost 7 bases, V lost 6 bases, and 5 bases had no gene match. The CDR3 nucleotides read TGTGCCAGTAGAGGCAACAGGGGGACCCAGTACTTC. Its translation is CASRGNRGTQYF.

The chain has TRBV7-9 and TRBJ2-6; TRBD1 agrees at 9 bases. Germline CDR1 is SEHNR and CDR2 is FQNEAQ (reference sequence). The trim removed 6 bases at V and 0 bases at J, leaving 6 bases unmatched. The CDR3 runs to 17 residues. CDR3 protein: CASRSTGGVSGANVLTF. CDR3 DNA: TGTGCCAGCAGATCGACAGGGGGGGTCTCTGGGGCCAACGTCCTGACTTTC. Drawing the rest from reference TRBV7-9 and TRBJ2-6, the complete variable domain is DTGVSQNPRHKITKRGQNVTFRCDPISEHNRLYWYRQTLGQGPEFLTYFQNEAQLEKSRLLSDRFSAERPKGSFSTLEIQRTEQGDSAMYLCASRSTGGVSGANVLTFGAGSRLTVL.

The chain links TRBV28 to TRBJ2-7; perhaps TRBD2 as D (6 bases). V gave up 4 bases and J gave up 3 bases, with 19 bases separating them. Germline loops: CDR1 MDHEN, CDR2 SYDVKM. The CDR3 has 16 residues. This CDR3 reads CASSSGRGENGYEQYF. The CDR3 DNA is TGTGCCAGCAGTTCCGGGAGAGGGGAAAATGGCTACGAGCAGTACTTC.

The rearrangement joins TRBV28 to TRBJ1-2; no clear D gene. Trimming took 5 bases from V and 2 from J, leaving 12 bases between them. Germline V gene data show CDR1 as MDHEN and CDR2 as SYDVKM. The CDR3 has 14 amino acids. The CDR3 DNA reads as TGTGCCAGCAGTCAACCCTCAGGAAACTATGGCTACACCTTC. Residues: CASSQPSGNYGYTF.

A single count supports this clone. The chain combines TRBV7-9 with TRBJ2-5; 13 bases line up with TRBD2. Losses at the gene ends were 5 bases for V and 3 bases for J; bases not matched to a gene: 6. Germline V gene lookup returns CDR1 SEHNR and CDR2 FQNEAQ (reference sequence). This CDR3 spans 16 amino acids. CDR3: CASSILTSGRKETQYF. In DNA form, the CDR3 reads TGTGCCAGCAGCATATTGACTAGCGGGAGGAAAGAGACCCAGTACTTC.

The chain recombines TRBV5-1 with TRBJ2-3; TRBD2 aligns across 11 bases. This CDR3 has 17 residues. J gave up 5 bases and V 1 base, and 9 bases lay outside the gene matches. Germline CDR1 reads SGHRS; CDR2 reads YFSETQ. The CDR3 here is CASSLLRSGRGEDTQYF. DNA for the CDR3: TGCGCCAGCAGCTTGCTGCGTAGCGGGAGGGGGGAAGATACGCAGTATTTT.

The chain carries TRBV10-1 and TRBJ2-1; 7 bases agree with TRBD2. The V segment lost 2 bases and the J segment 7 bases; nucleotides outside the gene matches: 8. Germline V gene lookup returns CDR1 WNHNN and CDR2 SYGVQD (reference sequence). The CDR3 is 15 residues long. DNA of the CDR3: TGCGCCAGCAGTGAGCTGGCGGGAGCCTGGAATGAGCAGTTCTTC. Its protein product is CASSELAGAWNEQFF.

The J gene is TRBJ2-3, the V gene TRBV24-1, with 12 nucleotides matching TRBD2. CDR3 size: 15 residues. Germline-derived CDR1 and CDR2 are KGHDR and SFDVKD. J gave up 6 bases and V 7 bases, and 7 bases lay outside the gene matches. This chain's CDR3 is CATSASGRGQDTQYF. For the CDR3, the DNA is TGTGCCACCAGCGCTAGCGGGAGGGGGCAGGATACGCAGTATTTT.

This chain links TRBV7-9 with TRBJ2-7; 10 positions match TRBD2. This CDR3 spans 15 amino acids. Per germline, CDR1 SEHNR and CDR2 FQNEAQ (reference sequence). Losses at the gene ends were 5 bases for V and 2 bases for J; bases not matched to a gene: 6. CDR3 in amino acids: CASSPTSGTTYEQYF. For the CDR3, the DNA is TGTGCCAGCAGCCCCACTAGCGGGACAACCTACGAGCAGTACTTC.

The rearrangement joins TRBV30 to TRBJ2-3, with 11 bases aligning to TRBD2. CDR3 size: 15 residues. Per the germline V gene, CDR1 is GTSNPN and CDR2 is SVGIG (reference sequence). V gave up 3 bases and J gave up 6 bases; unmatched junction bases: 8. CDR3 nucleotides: TGTGCCTGGAGGGGGCTAGCGGGAGGAGGTGATACGCAGTATTTT. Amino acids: CAWRGLAGGGDTQYF.

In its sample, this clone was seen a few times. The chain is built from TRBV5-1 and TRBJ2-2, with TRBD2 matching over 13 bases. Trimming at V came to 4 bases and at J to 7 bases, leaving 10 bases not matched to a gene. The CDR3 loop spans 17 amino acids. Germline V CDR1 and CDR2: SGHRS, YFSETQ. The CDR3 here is CASSRGLAGEVGGELFF. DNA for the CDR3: TGCGCCAGCAGCCGCGGACTAGCGGGAGAGGTTGGCGGGGAGCTGTTTTTT.

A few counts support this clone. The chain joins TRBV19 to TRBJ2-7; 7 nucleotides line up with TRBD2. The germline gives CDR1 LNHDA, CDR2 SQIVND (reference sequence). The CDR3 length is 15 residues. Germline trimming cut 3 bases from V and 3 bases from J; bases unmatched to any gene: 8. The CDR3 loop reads CASSIGASGYYEQYF. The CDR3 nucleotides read TGTGCCAGTAGTATCGGGGCTAGCGGTTACTACGAGCAGTACTTC. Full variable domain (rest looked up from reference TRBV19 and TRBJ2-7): DGGITQSPKYLFRKEGQNVTLSCEQNLNHDAMYWYRQDPGQGLRLIYYSQIVNDFQKGDIAEGYSVSREKKESFPLTVTSAQKNPTAFYLCASSIGASGYYEQYFGPGTRLTVT.

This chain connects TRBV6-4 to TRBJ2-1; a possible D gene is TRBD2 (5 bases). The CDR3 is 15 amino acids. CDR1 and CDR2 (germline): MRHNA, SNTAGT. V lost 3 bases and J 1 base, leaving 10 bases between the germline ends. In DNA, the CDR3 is TGTGCCAGCAGTGAAGTCGGGAATTCCTACAATGAGCAGTTCTTC. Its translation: CASSEVGNSYNEQFF.

The CDR3 is CASSPRVSGNTIYF. The CDR3 nucleotides are TGTGCCAGCAGCCCGCGGGTGTCTGGAAACACCATATATTTT. The chain employs TRBV7-9 and TRBJ1-3; D uncertain. Germline V lookup: CDR1 SEHNR, CDR2 FQNEAQ (reference sequence). The germline V and J ends were trimmed by 5 bases and 1 base, with 9 bases remaining between them. This CDR3 is built from 14 residues. The complete variable domain, with remaining parts taken from reference TRBV7-9 and TRBJ1-3, reads DTGVSQNPRHKITKRGQNVTFRCDPISEHNRLYWYRQTLGQGPEFLTYFQNEAQLEKSRLLSDRFSAERPKGSFSTLEIQRTEQGDSAMYLCASSPRVSGNTIYFGEGSWLTVV.

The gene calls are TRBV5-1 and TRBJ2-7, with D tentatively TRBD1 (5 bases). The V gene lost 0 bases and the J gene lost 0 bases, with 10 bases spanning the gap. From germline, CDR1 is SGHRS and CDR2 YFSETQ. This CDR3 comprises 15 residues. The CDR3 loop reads CASSLEQGLSYEQYF. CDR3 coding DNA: TGCGCCAGCAGCTTGGAGCAGGGCCTCTCCTACGAGCAGTACTTC. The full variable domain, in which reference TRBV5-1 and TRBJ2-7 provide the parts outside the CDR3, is KAGVTQTPRYLIKTRGQQVTLSCSPISGHRSVSWYQQTPGQGLQFLFEYFSETQRNKGNFPGRFSGRQFSNSRSEMNVSTLELGDSALYLCASSLEQGLSYEQYFGPGTRLTVT.

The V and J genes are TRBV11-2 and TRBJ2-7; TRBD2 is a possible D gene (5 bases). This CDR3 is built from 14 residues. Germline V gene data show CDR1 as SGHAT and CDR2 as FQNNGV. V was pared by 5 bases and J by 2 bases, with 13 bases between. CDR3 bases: TGTGCCAGCAGCCCTAGCCAGGTGGCCTACGAGCAGTACTTC. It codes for CASSPSQVAYEQYF.

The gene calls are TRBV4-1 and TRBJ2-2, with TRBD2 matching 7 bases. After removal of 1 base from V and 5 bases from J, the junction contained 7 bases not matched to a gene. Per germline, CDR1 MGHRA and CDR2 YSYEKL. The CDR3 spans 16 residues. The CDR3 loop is CASSQGTSFRTGELFF. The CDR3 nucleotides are TGCGCCAGCAGCCAAGGGACTAGTTTTCGGACCGGGGAGCTGTTTTTT.

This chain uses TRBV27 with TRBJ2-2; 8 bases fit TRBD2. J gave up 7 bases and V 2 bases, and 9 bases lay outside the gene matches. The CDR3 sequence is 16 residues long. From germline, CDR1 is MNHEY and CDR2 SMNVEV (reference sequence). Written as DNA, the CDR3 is TGTGCCAGCAGTTTAGGAGCGGGAGTGAAGAACGGGGAGCTGTTTTTT. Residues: CASSLGAGVKNGELFF.

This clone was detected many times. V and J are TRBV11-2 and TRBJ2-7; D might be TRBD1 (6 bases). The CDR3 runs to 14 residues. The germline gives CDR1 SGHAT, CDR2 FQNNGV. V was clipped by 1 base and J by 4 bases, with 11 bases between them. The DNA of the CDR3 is TGTGCCAGCAGCTTAGGCCATACAGGGTACGAGCAGTACTTC. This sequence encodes CASSLGHTGYEQYF.

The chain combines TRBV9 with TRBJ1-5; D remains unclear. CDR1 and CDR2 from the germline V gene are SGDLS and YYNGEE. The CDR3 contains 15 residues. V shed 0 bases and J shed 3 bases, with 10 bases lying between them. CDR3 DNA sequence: TGTGCCAGCAGCGTAGGCCCCGGGGACAATCAGCCCCAGCATTTT. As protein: CASSVGPGDNQPQHF.

Here the CDR3 DNA reads TGCGCCAGCAGTCCGCGACTTGGGGCCCAGCCCCAGCATTTT. It codes for CASSPRLGAQPQHF. The rearrangement joins TRBV4-1 to TRBJ1-5; D perhaps matches TRBD1 (5 bases). CDR3 length: 14 residues. V shed 6 bases and J shed 7 bases, with 16 bases lying between them. The germline CDR1 and CDR2 sequences are MGHRA and YSYEKL.

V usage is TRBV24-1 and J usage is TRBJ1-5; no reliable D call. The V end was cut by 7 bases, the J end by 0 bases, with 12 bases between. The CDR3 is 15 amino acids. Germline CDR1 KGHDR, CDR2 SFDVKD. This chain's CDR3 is CATSPGQASNQPQHF. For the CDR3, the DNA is TGTGCCACCAGCCCTGGGCAGGCTAGCAATCAGCCCCAGCATTTT.

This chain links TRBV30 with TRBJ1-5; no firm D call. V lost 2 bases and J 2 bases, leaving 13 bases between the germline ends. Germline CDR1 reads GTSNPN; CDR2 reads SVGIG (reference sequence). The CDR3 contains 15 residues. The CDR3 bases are TGTGCCTGGAGTATCCCGGGTGGAGGCAATCAGCCCCAGCATTTT. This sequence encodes CAWSIPGGGNQPQHF.

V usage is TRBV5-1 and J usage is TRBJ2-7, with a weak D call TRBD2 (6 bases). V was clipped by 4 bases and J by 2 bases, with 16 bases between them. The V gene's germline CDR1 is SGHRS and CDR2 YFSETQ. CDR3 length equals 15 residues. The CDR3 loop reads CASSLLRGSTYEQYF. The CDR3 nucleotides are TGCGCCAGCAGCCTTCTCCGGGGGAGCACCTACGAGCAGTACTTC. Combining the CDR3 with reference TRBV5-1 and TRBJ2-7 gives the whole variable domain KAGVTQTPRYLIKTRGQQVTLSCSPISGHRSVSWYQQTPGQGLQFLFEYFSETQRNKGNFPGRFSGRQFSNSRSEMNVSTLELGDSALYLCASSLLRGSTYEQYFGPGTRLTVT.

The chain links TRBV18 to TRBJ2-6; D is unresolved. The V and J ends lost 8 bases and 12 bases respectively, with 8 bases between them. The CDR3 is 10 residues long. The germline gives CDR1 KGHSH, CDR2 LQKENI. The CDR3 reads CASPPSVLTF. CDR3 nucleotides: TGTGCCAGCCCCCCCAGCGTCCTGACTTTC. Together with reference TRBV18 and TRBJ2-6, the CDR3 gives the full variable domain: NAGVMQNPRHLVRRRGQEARLRCSPMKGHSHVYWYRQLPEEGLKFMVYLQKENIIDESGMPKERFSAEFPKEGPSILRIQQVVRGDSAAYFCASPPSVLTFGAGSRLTVL.